Included here is one T cell receptor (beta chain) sequence, with context. This record belongs to a study of blood T cell repertoires in COVID-19. Looking at the study overall: Samples representing acute and convalescent COVID-19 were sourced from the United States, Italy and Spain. In each case, the material was cDNA or gDNA derived from T cells, B-cell-depleted T cells, or PBMCs.

This CDR3 spans 18 amino acids. Germline CDR1 and CDR2: MNHEY and SMNVEV (reference sequence). Trimming removed 5 bases from V and 0 bases from J, with 20 bases in between. Authors' analysis steps: Amplified reference gene primers provided the basis for estimating nucleated cell counts. Profiling relied on immunoSEQ multiplex PCR, and the TCRdb table lists in-frame clones only, not all of them. V and J calls and clone size follow that table, whereas D and trimming were derived from the DNA. The sample shows 79,000 or so clones, approximately 86% of them seen only once. The receptor comes from a human donor in a cohort sampled during active COVID-19. The rearrangement links TRBV27 to TRBJ1-3; TRBD1 is a possible D gene (5 bases). Material for sequencing was peripheral blood. CDR3 DNA: TGTGCCAGCAGTCTAAGTTTTGGACACCTGAGCTCTGGAAACACCATATATTTT. Its protein is CASSLSFGHLSSGNTIYF.